This T cell receptor (beta chain) was identified during a study of T cells after yellow fever vaccination. This CDR3 comprises 14 residues. CDR1 is LNHDA, CDR2 SQIVND, per germline (reference sequence). The V and J ends lost 8 bases and 0 bases respectively, with 13 bases between them. Note on this clonotype: Its antigen is unidentified.

The authors made TCR cDNA by 5'RACE template switching, adding a universal primer site and UMIs. TCRdb re-called the 5' RACE reads with MiXCR, one entry per CDR3 protein. The top ten hold roughly a sixth of the sample, which has 400,000 to 450,000 distinct CDR3 sequences, around a sixth seen once. Study-wide points: The booster response re-showed most primary clones: approximately 95% CD4, roughly 91% CD8. Abundant clonotypes (contaminants from the bulk population) could be present in FACS-sorted repertoires. Overall, a small share of clonotypes was seen in both CD4 and CD8 compartments.

The chain combines TRBV19 with TRBJ1-1; D remains unclear. Sequenced material: PBMCs, taken before the yellow fever booster vaccination. The clonotype was recovered from a young man who received the YFV17D yellow fever vaccine. The CDR3 is CASGSPSLNTEAFF. The CDR3 nucleotides read TGTGCCAGTGGGTCCCCCAGCCTGAACACTGAAGCTTTCTTT.